Listed below are T cell receptor beta chains from one sample, sequenced in a study of cytomegalovirus exposure and HLA in healthy donors. Profiled with immunoSEQ multiplex PCR; TCRdb holds only in-frame clones, not every one. The sample consists of 100,000 to 150,000 clones, less than 85% of them appearing once. Specimen: PBMCs. The receptors were sampled from a female donor in good health and CMV-seronegative. CDR3s include the opening cysteine and the closing phenylalanine or tryptophan. The D gene is left open where the match is weak. For some rows the clone size is stated as once, few or many, or as a class when expanded; others skip it.

TRBD1	TRBV2	TRBJ1-5	.	TGTGCCAGCACCCCCCATGCGACAGGGAACAATCAGCCCCAGCATTTT	CASTPHATGNNQPQHF
TRBD2	TRBV9	TRBJ2-1	.	TGTGCCAGCAGCGTAGCTACTGGGACTAGCGGGGTCAATGAGCAGTTCTTC	CASSVATGTSGVNEQFF
TRBD1	TRBV7-9	TRBJ1-3	.	TGTGCCAGCAGCCCCACAGGGGCTGGAAACACCATATATTTT	CASSPTGAGNTIYF
TRBD2	TRBV7-6	TRBJ2-3	.	TGTGCCAGCAGCCGACGACTAGCCCGAGGCACAGATACGCAGTATTTT	CASSRRLARGTDTQYF
TRBD1	TRBV2	TRBJ1-5	.	TGTGCCAGCAGTGGACCGGGACAGGGGTTTCGCAATCAGCCCCAGCATTTT	CASSGPGQGFRNQPQHF
.	TRBV5-1	TRBJ1-2	once	TGCGCCAGCAGCTTGGGGCCCACATATGGCTACACCTTC	CASSLGPTYGYTF
.	TRBV11-2	TRBJ2-5	.	TGTGCCAGCAGCCCCATCGTGGGGGCACAAGAGACCCAGTACTTC	CASSPIVGAQETQYF
TRBD1	TRBV2	TRBJ2-7	once	TGTGCCAGCAGGGACAGGGGAAGGGGGTCCTACGAGCAGTACTTC	CASRDRGRGSYEQYF
.	TRBV11-3	TRBJ2-1	.	TGTGCCAGCAGCTTATCAGGGGAGGGCTACAATGAGCAGTTCTTC	CASSLSGEGYNEQFF
.	TRBV7-9	TRBJ2-7	.	TGTTCCAGCAGCTTAGCGGAACGAAGGACTCTTAATTCCGCCTACGAGCAGTACTTC	CSSSLAERRTLNSAYEQYF